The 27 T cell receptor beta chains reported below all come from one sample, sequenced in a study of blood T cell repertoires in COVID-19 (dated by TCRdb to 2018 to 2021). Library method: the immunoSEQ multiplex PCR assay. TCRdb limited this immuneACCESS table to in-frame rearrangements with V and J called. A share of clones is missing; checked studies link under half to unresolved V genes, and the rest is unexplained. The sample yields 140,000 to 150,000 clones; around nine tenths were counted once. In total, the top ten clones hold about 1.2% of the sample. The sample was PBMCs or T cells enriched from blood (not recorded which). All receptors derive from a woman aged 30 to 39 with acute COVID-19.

Written as DNA, the CDR3 is TGTGCCAGCAAAAAACCGACTCTCGCTGGCTACACCTTC. Encoded protein: CASKKPTLAGYTF. The V call is TRBV12-3 or TRBV12-4, the J call TRBJ1-2; D is unresolved. Between the trimmed V and J ends, which lost 7 bases and 7 bases, there was a span of 16 bases. This CDR3 has 13 amino acids.

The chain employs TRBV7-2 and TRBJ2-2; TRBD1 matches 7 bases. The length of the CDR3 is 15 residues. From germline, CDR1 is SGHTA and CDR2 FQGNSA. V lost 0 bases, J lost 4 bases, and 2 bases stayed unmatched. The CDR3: CASSLAGQSTGELFF. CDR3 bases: TGTGCCAGCAGCTTAGCGGGACAGAGCACCGGGGAGCTGTTTTTT.

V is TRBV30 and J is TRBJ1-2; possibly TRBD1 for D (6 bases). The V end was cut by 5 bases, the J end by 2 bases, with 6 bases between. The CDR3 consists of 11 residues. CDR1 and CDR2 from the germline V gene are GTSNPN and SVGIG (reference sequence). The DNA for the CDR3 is TGTGCCTGGGGACAGAACTATGGCTACACCTTC. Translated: CAWGQNYGYTF.

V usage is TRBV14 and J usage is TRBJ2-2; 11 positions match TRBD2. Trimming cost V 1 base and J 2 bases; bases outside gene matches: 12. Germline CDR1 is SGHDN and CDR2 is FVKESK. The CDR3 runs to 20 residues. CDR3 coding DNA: TGTGCCAGCAGCCAAGGAGTCGCTAGCGGGAGGATACAAAACACCGGGGAGCTGTTTTTT. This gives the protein CASSQGVASGRIQNTGELFF. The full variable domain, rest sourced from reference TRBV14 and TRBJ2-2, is EAGVTQFPSHSVIEKGQTVTLRCDPISGHDNLYWYRRVMGKEIKFLLHFVKESKQDESGMPNNRFLAERTGGTYSTLKVQPAELEDSGVYFCASSQGVASGRIQNTGELFFGEGSRLTVL.

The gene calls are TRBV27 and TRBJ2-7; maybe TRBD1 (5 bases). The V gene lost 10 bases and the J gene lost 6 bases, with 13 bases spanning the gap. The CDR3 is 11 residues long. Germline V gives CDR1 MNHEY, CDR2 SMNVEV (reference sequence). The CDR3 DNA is TGTGCCACAGGGATGGGCGGCGAGCAGTACTTC. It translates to CATGMGGEQYF.

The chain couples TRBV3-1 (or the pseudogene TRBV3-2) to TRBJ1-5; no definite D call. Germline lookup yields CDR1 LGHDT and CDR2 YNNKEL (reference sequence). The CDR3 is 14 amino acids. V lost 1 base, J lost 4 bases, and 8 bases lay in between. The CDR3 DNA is TGTGCCAGCAGCCAAGGGGTCGGGAATCAGCCCCAGCATTTT. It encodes CASSQGVGNQPQHF.

The CDR3 DNA reads TGTGCCAGTAGTATCATCGGCGGGGGCCAAGAGACCCAGTACTTC. It is translated as CASSIIGGGQETQYF. V and J are TRBV19 and TRBJ2-5, with 7 nucleotides matching TRBD2. Germline V CDR1 and CDR2: LNHDA, SQIVND (reference sequence). J lost 1 base, V lost 3 bases, and 5 bases had no gene match. The CDR3 runs to 15 residues. Complete variable domain (other parts from reference TRBV19 and TRBJ2-5): DGGITQSPKYLFRKEGQNVTLSCEQNLNHDAMYWYRQDPGQGLRLIYYSQIVNDFQKGDIAEGYSVSREKKESFPLTVTSAQKNPTAFYLCASSIIGGGQETQYFGPGTRLLVL.

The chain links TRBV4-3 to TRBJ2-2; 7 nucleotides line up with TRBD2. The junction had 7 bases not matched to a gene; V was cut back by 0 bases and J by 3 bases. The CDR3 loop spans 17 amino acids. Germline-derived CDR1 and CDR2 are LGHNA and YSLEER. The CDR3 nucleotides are TGCGCCAGCAGCCAAGATTTGCGTCTAGCGGACACCGGGGAGCTGTTTTTT. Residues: CASSQDLRLADTGELFF.

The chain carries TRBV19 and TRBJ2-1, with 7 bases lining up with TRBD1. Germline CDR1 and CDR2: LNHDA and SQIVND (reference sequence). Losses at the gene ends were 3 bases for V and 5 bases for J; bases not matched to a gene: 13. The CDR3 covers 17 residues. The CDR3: CASSIESAGGVDNEQFF. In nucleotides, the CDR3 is TGTGCCAGTAGTATTGAGTCCGCAGGGGGAGTCGACAATGAGCAGTTCTTC. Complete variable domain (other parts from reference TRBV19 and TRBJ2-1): DGGITQSPKYLFRKEGQNVTLSCEQNLNHDAMYWYRQDPGQGLRLIYYSQIVNDFQKGDIAEGYSVSREKKESFPLTVTSAQKNPTAFYLCASSIESAGGVDNEQFFGPGTRLTVL.

CDR3 loop: CASRPTGRDEKLFF. In nucleotides, the CDR3 is TGTGCCAGCAGGCCGACAGGGCGGGACGAAAAACTGTTTTTT. The chain joins TRBV28 to TRBJ1-4, with 7 bases aligning to TRBD1. The CDR3 runs to 14 residues. CDR1 is MDHEN, CDR2 SYDVKM, per germline. The V and J ends lost 6 bases and 8 bases, in that order; junction bases with no gene match: 9.

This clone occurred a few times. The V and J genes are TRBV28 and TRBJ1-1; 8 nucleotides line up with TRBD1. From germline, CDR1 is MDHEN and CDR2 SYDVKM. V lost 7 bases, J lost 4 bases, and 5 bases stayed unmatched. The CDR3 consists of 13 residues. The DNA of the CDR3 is TGTGCCAGCACGGAGGACAGGGTCACTGAAGCTTTCTTT. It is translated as CASTEDRVTEAFF.

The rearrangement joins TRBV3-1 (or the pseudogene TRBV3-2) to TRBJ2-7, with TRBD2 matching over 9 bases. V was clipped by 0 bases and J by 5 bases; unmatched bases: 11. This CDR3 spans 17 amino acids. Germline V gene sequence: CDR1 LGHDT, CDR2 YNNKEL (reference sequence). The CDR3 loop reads CASSQDFGGRGVHEQYF. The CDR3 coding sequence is TGTGCCAGCAGCCAAGATTTCGGCGGGAGGGGGGTCCACGAGCAGTACTTC.

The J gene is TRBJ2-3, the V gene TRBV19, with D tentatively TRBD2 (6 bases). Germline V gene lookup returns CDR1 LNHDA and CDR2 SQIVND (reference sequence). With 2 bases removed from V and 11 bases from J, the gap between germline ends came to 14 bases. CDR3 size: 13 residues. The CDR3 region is CASSIKAPGLQYF. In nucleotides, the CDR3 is TGTGCCAGTAGTATAAAGGCCCCGGGACTGCAGTATTTT.

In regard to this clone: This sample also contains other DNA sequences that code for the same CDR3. CDR3 DNA sequence: TGTGCCAGCAGTCCCTACATAGAATCCCGGGACAGGGGTCATGGCTACACCTTC. Its protein is CASSPYIESRDRGHGYTF. The chain joins TRBV28 to TRBJ1-2; 10 bases are shared with TRBD1. The CDR3 covers 18 residues. Germline CDR1 reads MDHEN; CDR2 reads SYDVKM. V lost 5 bases and J lost 6; bases outside the gene matches: 18.

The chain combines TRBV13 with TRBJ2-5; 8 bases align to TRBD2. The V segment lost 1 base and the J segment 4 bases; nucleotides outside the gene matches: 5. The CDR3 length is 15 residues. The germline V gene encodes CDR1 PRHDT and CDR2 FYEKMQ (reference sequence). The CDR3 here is CASSLEGGRTETQYF. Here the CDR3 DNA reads TGTGCCAGCAGCTTAGAAGGCGGGAGGACAGAGACCCAGTACTTC.

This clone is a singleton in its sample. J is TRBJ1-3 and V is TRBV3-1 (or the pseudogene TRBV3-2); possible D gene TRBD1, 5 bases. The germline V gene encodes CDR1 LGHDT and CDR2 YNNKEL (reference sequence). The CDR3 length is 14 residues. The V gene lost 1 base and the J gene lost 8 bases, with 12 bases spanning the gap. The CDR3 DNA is TGTGCCAGCAGCCAAGCTGGCAGGGCTCACACCATATATTTT. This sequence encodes CASSQAGRAHTIYF.

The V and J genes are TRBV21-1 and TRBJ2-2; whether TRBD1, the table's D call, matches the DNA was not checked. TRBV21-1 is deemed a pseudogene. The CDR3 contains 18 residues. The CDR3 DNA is TGTGCCAGCAGCAAAAAGGGGTGGGCCATGAGGAACACCGGGGAGCTGTTTTTT. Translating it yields CASSKKGWAMRNTGELFF.

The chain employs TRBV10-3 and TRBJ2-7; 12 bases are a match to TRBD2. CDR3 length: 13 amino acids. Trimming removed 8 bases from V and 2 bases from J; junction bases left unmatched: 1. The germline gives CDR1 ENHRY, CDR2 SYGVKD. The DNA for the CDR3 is TGTGCCATCGGACTAGCGGGAACCTACGAGCAGTACTTC. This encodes CAIGLAGTYEQYF.

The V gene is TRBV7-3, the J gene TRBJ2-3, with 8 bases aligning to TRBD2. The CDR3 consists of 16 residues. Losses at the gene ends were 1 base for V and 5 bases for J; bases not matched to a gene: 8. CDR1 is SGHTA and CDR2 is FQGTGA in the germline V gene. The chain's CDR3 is CASSLNKRGTQDTQYF. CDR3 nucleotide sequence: TGTGCCAGCAGCTTAAATAAGCGGGGGACCCAAGATACGCAGTATTTT.

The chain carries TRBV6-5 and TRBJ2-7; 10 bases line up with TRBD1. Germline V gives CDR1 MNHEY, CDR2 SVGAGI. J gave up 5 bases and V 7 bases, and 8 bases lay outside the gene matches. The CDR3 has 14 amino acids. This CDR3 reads CASTETGGYNEQYF. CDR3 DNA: TGTGCCAGCACCGAGACAGGGGGCTACAACGAGCAGTACTTC.

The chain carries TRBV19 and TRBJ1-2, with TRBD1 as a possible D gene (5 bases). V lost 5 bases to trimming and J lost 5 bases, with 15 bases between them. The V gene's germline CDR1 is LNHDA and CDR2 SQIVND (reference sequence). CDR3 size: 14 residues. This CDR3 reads CASSEESGLYGYTF. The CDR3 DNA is TGTGCCAGTAGTGAAGAATCGGGACTATATGGCTACACCTTC.

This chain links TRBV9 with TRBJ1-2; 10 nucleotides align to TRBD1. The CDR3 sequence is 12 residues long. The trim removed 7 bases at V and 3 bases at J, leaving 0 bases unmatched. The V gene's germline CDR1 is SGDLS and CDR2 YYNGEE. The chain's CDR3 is CASGQGDYGYTF. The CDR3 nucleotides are TGTGCCAGCGGACAGGGGGACTATGGCTACACCTTC.

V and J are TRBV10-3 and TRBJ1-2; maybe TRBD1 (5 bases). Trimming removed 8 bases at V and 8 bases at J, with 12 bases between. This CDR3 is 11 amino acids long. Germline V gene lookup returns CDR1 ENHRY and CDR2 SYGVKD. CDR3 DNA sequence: TGTGCCATCGAGTATCAGGGAGGCTACACCTTC. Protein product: CAIEYQGGYTF.

CDR3 residues: CASGVQGARGETQYF. The CDR3 nucleotides read TGCGCCAGCGGCGTACAGGGGGCGCGGGGGGAGACCCAGTACTTC. The V call is TRBV5-1, the J call TRBJ2-5; 9 bases fit TRBD1. The CDR3 spans 15 residues. CDR1 is SGHRS and CDR2 is YFSETQ in the germline V gene. Trimming removed 7 bases from V and 5 bases from J; junction bases left unmatched: 12.

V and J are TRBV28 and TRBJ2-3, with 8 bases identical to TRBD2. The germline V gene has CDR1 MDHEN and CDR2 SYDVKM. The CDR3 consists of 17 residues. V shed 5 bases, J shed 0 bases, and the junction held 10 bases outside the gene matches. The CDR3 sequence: CASSRIIAGTSTDTQYF. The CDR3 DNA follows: TGTGCCAGCAGTCGGATCATAGCGGGGACTAGCACAGATACGCAGTATTTT.

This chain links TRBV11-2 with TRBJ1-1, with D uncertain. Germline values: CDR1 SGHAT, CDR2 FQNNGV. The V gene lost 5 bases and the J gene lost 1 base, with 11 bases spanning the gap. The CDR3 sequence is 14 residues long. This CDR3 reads CASSPPGRNTEAFF. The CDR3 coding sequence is TGTGCCAGCAGCCCCCCAGGCAGGAACACTGAAGCTTTCTTT.

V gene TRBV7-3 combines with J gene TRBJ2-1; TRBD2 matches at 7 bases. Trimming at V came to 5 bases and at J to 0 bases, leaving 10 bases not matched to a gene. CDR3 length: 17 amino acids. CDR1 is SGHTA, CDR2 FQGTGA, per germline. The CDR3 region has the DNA TGTGCCAGCAGCCCCCGAATGGGGGGGGACTCCTACAATGAGCAGTTCTTC. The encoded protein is CASSPRMGGDSYNEQFF.